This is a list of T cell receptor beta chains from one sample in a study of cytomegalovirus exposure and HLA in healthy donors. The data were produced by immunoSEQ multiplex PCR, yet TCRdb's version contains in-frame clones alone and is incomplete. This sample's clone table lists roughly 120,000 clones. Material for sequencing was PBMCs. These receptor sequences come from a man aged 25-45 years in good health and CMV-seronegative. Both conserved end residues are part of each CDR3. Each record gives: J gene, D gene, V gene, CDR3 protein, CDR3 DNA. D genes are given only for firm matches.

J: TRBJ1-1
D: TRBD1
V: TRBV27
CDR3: CASSSSGTVNTEAFF
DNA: TGTGCCAGCAGTTCATCGGGGACAGTGAACACTGAAGCTTTCTTT

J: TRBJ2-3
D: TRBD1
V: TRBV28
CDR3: CASTDDRGTTDTQYF
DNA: TGTGCCAGCACTGACGACAGGGGCACCACAGATACGCAGTATTTT

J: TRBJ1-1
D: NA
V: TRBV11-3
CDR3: CASSSFEGAEAFF
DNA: TGTGCCAGCAGCTCCTTTGAGGGCGCTGAAGCTTTCTTT

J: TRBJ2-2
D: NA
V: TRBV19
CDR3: CASSFSTANTGELFF
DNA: TGTGCCAGTAGTTTCTCGACAGCGAACACCGGGGAGCTGTTTTTT

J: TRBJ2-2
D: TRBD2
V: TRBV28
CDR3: CASSGTSGSLTGELFF
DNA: TGTGCCAGCAGTGGGACTAGCGGGAGCCTCACCGGGGAGCTGTTTTTT

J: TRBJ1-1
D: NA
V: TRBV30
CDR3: CAWVTGNTEAFF
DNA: TGTGCCTGGGTGACGGGTAACACTGAAGCTTTCTTT

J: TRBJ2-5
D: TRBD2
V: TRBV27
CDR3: CASSLLASGRVETQYF
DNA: TGTGCCAGCAGTTTATTGGCTAGCGGGAGGGTAGAGACCCAGTACTTC

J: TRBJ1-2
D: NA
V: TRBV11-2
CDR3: CASQYSSANYGYTF
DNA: TGTGCCAGCCAATACAGCTCAGCTAACTATGGCTACACCTTC

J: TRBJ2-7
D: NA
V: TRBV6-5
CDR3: CASIYSPIRYEQYF
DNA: TGTGCCAGCATCTATTCCCCCATTCGCTACGAGCAGTACTTC

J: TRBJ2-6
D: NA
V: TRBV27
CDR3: CASSRVSGANVLTF
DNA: TGTGCCAGCAGTCGAGTATCTGGGGCCAACGTCCTGACTTTC

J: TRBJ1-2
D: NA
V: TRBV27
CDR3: CASSRTANYGYTF
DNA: TGTGCCAGCAGCCGTACGGCTAACTATGGCTACACCTTC

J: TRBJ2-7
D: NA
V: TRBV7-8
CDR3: CASSYGDYEQYF
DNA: TGTGCCAGCAGCTACGGAGATTACGAGCAGTACTTC

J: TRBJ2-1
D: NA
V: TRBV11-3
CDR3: CASSPPEDRDEQFF
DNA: TGTGCCAGCAGCCCACCCGAAGACCGGGATGAGCAGTTCTTC

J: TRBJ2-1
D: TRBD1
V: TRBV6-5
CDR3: CASSPTIDRGNEQFF
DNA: TGTGCCAGCAGTCCAACTATCGACAGGGGCAATGAGCAGTTCTTC

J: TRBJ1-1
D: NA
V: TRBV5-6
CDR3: CASSLGAGGTEAFF
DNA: TGTGCCAGCAGCTTGGGGGCAGGAGGGACTGAAGCTTTCTTT

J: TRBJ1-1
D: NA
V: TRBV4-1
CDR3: CASSLQGGGTEAFF
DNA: TGCGCCAGCAGCCTACAGGGCGGGGGCACTGAAGCTTTCTTT

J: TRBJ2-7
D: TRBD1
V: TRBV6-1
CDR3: CASSQGASYEQYF
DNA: TGTGCCAGCAGCCAGGGGGCTTCCTACGAGCAGTACTTC

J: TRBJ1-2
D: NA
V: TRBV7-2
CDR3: CASSASLTGFYGYTF
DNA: TGTGCCAGCAGCGCCAGCCTGACAGGCTTCTATGGCTACACCTTC

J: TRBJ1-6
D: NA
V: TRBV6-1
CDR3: CASSDRDNSPLHF
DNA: TGTGCCAGCAGTGACAGGGATAATTCACCCCTCCACTTT

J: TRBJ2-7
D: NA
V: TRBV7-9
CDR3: CASSLDRGQDEQYF
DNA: TGTGCCAGCAGCTTAGATAGGGGTCAGGACGAGCAGTACTTC

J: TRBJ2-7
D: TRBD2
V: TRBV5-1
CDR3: CASSLGTSGRREQYF
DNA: TGCGCCAGCAGCCTTGGGACTAGCGGGAGACGCGAGCAGTACTTC

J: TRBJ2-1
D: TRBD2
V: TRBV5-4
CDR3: CASSPGLAANNEQFF
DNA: TGTGCCAGCAGCCCGGGACTAGCGGCCAACAATGAGCAGTTCTTC

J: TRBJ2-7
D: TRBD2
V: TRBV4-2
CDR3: CASSQAAPGLATYEQYF
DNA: TGTGCCAGCAGCCAAGCAGCCCCGGGACTAGCGACCTACGAGCAGTACTTC

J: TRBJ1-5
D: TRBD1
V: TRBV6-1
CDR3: CASTRTGDNQPQHF
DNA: TGTGCCAGCACTCGGACAGGGGACAATCAGCCCCAGCATTTT

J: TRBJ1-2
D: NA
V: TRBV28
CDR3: CASSLRGQYYGYTF
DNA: TGTGCCAGCAGTTTGCGGGGCCAGTACTATGGCTACACCTTC

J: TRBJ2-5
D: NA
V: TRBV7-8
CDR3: CASSGGWSETQYF
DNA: TGTGCCAGCAGCGGAGGATGGTCAGAGACCCAGTACTTC

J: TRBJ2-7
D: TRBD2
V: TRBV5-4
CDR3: CATGLAGVYEQYF
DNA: TGTGCCACCGGACTAGCGGGAGTCTACGAGCAGTACTTC

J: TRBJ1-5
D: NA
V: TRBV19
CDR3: CASRPRSSTEGQPQHF
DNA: TGTGCCAGTCGCCCCAGGTCCTCCACGGAGGGCCAGCCCCAGCATTTT

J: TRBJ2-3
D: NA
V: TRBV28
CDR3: CASRVGGEPSTDTQYF
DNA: TGTGCCAGCAGGGTCGGCGGGGAACCGAGCACAGATACGCAGTATTTT

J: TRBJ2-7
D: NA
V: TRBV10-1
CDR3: CASSVFVGEYHEQYF
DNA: TGCGCCAGCAGTGTTTTTGTGGGAGAGTACCACGAGCAGTACTTC

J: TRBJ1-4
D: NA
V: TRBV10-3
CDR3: CAISPGHSLIRDEKLFF
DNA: TGTGCCATCAGTCCGGGACACTCCCTGATACGGGATGAAAAACTGTTTTTT

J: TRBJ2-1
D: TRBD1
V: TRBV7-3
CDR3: CASSHPTGGSYNEQFF
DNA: TGTGCCAGCAGCCATCCGACAGGGGGCTCCTACAATGAACAGTTCTTC

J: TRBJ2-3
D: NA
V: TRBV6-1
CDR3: CASSESLARDTQYF
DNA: TGTGCCAGCAGTGAATCGCTAGCTAGAGATACGCAGTATTTT

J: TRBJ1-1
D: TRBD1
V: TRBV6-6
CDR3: CASSLDRRAFF
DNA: TGTGCCAGCAGTTTGGACAGGCGAGCTTTCTTT

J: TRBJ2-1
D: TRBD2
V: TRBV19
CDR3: CASGLAGNEQFF
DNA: TGTGCCTCGGGACTAGCGGGAAATGAGCAGTTCTTC

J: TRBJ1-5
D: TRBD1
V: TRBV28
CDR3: CASRSTGVTQPQHF
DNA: TGTGCCAGCAGATCAACAGGGGTCACTCAGCCCCAGCATTTT

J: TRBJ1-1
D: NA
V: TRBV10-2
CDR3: CASSESMVLGTEAFF
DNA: TGCGCCAGCAGTGAGTCGATGGTACTAGGCACTGAAGCTTTCTTT

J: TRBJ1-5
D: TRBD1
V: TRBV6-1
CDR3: CASSVLTGGAQPQHF
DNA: TGTGCCAGCAGTGTCCTGACAGGGGGCGCTCAGCCCCAGCATTTT

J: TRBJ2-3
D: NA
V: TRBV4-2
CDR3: CASGLYTDTQYF
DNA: TGTGCCAGCGGACTGTACACAGATACGCAGTATTTT

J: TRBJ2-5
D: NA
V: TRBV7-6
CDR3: CASSLAGDFQETQYF
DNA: TGTGCCAGCAGCTTAGCGGGGGACTTCCAAGAGACCCAGTACTTC

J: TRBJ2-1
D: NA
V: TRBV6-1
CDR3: CASSPDSSTYNEQFF
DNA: TGTGCCAGCAGTCCGGACAGTTCGACCTACAATGAGCAGTTCTTC

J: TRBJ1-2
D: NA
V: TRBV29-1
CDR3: CSVVWGDYGYTF
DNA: TGCAGCGTTGTTTGGGGGGACTATGGCTACACCTTC

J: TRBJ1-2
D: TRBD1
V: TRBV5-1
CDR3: CASSLGQGLGYTF
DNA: TGCGCCAGCAGCTTGGGACAGGGTTTGGGCTACACCTTC

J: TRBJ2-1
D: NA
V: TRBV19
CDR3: CASSTSSYNEQFF
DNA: TGTGCCAGTAGTACGTCCAGTTACAATGAGCAGTTCTTC

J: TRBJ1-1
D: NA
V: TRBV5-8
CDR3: CASSSFIGALGNTEAFF
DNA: TGTGCCAGCAGCTCTTTTATAGGGGCTCTGGGGAACACTGAAGCTTTCTTT

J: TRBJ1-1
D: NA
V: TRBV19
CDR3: CASSTGRENTEAFF
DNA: TGTGCCAGTAGTACTGGACGGGAGAACACTGAAGCTTTCTTT